This T cell receptor (beta chain) was sequenced in a study of blood T cell repertoires in COVID-19. Study details: Samples of COVID-19 (acute and convalescent) were obtained from the United States, Italy and Spain.

How the authors handled the data: How many nucleated cells were present was estimated from reference gene primer amplification. The data were produced by immunoSEQ multiplex PCR, yet TCRdb's version contains in-frame clones alone and is incomplete. That table is the source of V, J and clone size, and D and trimming were worked out from the DNA. Among over 70,000 clones listed, less than 85% were seen once. This TCR was recovered from an elderly woman with acute or convalescent COVID-19. The sample taken for sequencing was peripheral blood.

CDR3 region: CASSARDRGSTDTQYF. The DNA for the CDR3 is TGTGCCAGCAGTGCCCGGGACAGGGGAAGCACAGATACGCAGTATTTT. This chain uses TRBV6-1 with TRBJ2-3, with TRBD1 matching over 10 bases. V shed 4 bases, J shed 0 bases, and the junction held 4 bases outside the gene matches. Germline assignment: CDR1 MNHNS and CDR2 SASEGT. The length of the CDR3 is 16 residues.